One and the same sample provided the 29 T cell receptor beta chains below, sequenced in a study of blood T cells in healthy people across ages. Then a second PCR, running roughly 7 to 11 cycles, was carried out with a sample-barcoded 5' primer and a J-beta primer mix. TCRdb re-derived calls from the 5' RACE reads in MiXCR, one entry per CDR3 protein. This sample carries 850,000 to 950,000 distinct CDR3 sequences, 29% of them seen once, and the ten largest clones take 17%. The specimen was blood. These receptors all stem from a woman of 80 years or more in good health.

This clonotype came up many times. V and J are TRBV5-1 and TRBJ2-1; 9 bases fit TRBD1. After removal of 4 bases from V and 1 base from J, the junction contained 3 bases not matched to a gene. The V gene's germline CDR1 is SGHRS and CDR2 YFSETQ. The CDR3 is made up of 15 amino acids. The CDR3 region has the DNA TGCGCCAGCAGCCACGGGACAGGGTCCTACAATGAGCAGTTCTTC. Protein product: CASSHGTGSYNEQFF.

This clonotype was detected only a few times. A much larger clone lies one base from this, so it may be a read error. V and J are TRBV2 and TRBJ2-7; possible D gene TRBD2, 5 bases. With 6 bases removed from V and 7 bases from J, the gap between germline ends came to 13 bases. CDR3 size: 12 residues. Germline CDR1 SNHLY, CDR2 FYNNEI. The CDR3: CASSQSGDEQYF. CDR3 nucleotides: TGTGCCAGCAGCCAATCCGGGGATGAGCAGTACTTC.

This clonotype was recorded many times. The V call is TRBV14, the J call TRBJ2-5; D not resolved. CDR3 length: 14 residues. V lost 2 bases and J lost 2, with 9 bases in between. CDR1 is SGHDN and CDR2 is FVKESK in the germline V gene. The CDR3 DNA reads TGTGCCAGCAGCCAAATGGGCGCACAAGAGACCCAGTACTTC. Protein: CASSQMGAQETQYF.

This clonotype appeared a few times. V usage is TRBV20-1 and J usage is TRBJ1-4, with TRBD1 as a possible D gene (6 bases). Germline V gene data show CDR1 as DFQATT and CDR2 as SNEGSKA (reference sequence). Trimming removed 1 base from V and 6 bases from J, with 15 bases in between. The CDR3 extends over 15 amino acids. DNA for the CDR3: TGCAGTGCTAGAGTCACAGGGTTGGGAGATGAAAAACTGTTTTTT. This gives the protein CSARVTGLGDEKLFF.

This clonotype was detected ten times or more. The rearrangement links TRBV6-2 or TRBV6-3 to TRBJ1-4, with D possibly TRBD1 on 5 matching bases. CDR1 and CDR2 (germline): MNHEY, SVGEGT. CDR3 size: 14 residues. Trimming took off 10 bases at V and 5 bases at J, with 17 bases between the two ends. In DNA form, the CDR3 reads TGTGCCACCAACTACCGGGACCGCAATGAAAAACTGTTTTTT. It codes for CATNYRDRNEKLFF.

This clonotype has ten or more counts. The CDR3 reads CASSLGGHRARGTDTQYF. The CDR3 DNA follows: TGTGCCAGCAGCTTAGGGGGCCACAGAGCGCGTGGTACAGATACGCAGTATTTT. The chain is built from TRBV7-7 and TRBJ2-3; TRBD1 is a possible D gene (5 bases). Germline values: CDR1 SSHAT, CDR2 FNYEAQ (reference sequence). V lost 1 base to trimming and J lost 3 bases, with 20 bases between them. The CDR3 length is 18 residues.

The chain recombines TRBV29-1 with TRBJ2-5, with TRBD2 identical over 10 bases. The CDR3 consists of 15 residues. The V gene end was trimmed by 4 bases and the J gene end by 1 base; junction bases not matched to a gene: 6. Germline CDR1 SQVTM, CDR2 ANQGSEA. For the CDR3, the DNA is TGCAGCGTTGTACTAGCGGGGATGTTCCAAGAGACCCAGTACTTC. Residues: CSVVLAGMFQETQYF. The full variable domain, rest sourced from reference TRBV29-1 and TRBJ2-5, is SAVISQKPSRDICQRGTSLTIQCQVDSQVTMMFWYRQQPGQSLTLIATANQGSEATYESGFVIDKFPISRPNLTFSTLTVSNMSPEDSSIYLCSVVLAGMFQETQYFGPGTRLLVL.

This clonotype was seen only once. This may arise from a read error, as a much more abundant clone is one base away. The chain has TRBV6-6 and TRBJ2-7, with D unresolved. This CDR3 has 14 amino acids. The V gene's germline CDR1 is MNHNY and CDR2 SVGAGI (reference sequence). The CDR3 DNA is TGTGCCAGCAGTTACTATCCAAGCTCCTACGAGCGGTACTTC. Encoded protein: CASSYYPSSYERYF.

A note on this clonotype: This may arise from a read error, as a much more abundant clone is one base away. The chain combines TRBV5-1 with TRBJ2-1, with D tentatively TRBD1 or TRBD2 (7 bases each). The J call could be wrong; TRBJ2-7 is a better fit for the DNA end. Per the germline V gene, CDR1 is SGHRS and CDR2 is YFSETQ. The CDR3 sequence is 15 residues long. The CDR3 bases are TGCGCCAGCAGCTTTACAGGGGACTACTACAATGAGCAGTACTTC. Its protein product is CASSFTGDYYNEQYF.

V and J are TRBV20-1 and TRBJ2-5; 7 nucleotides agree with TRBD2. The trim removed 7 bases at V and 5 bases at J, leaving 7 bases unmatched. Per the germline V gene, CDR1 is DFQATT and CDR2 is SNEGSKA (reference sequence). The CDR3 consists of 12 residues. CDR3 sequence: CSVPGRGETQYF. The CDR3 DNA follows: TGCAGTGTCCCAGGGCGGGGGGAGACCCAGTACTTC.

This clonotype came up many times. This chain links TRBV2 with TRBJ2-1; 11 nucleotides align to TRBD1. Germline V gene sequence: CDR1 SNHLY, CDR2 FYNNEI. The CDR3 has 15 residues. The J segment lost 6 bases and the V segment lost 5 bases, leaving 6 bases of the junction unmatched. Here the CDR3 DNA reads TGTGCCAGCAGTACCCGGGACAGGGGGAGCAATGAGCAGTTCTTC. Amino acids: CASSTRDRGSNEQFF.

This clonotype was detected many times. The chain carries TRBV18 and TRBJ2-5; 7 positions agree with TRBD1. CDR1 and CDR2 from the germline V gene are KGHSH and LQKENI. With V trimmed by 2 bases and J by 0 bases, 3 bases remained unmatched. This CDR3 is built from 15 residues. The CDR3 DNA reads as TGTGCCAGCTCACCAACGGACAGGTACCAAGAGACCCAGTACTTC. Its translation: CASSPTDRYQETQYF.

Worth noting for this clonotype: Compared with germline, one end of the junction differs, possibly owing to a read error. The V call is TRBV7-9, the J call TRBJ2-3; TRBD2 aligns across 7 bases. Germline assignment: CDR1 SEHNR and CDR2 FQNEAQ (reference sequence). The CDR3 length is 17 residues. CDR3 DNA: TGTGCCGGCAGCTTAGCGGGTCGGGCAGCAAGCACAGATACGCAGTATTTT. Amino acid sequence: CAGSLAGRAASTDTQYF.

V usage is TRBV11-2 and J usage is TRBJ2-3; TRBD1 aligns across 10 bases. V dropped 5 bases and J dropped 11; count of bases not matched to a gene: 13. Germline V gene sequence: CDR1 SGHAT, CDR2 FQNNGV. There are 15 residues in the CDR3. Here the CDR3 DNA reads TGTGCCAGCAGCGCGCCGGGACAGGGGAGGATCGGGCAGTATTTT. As protein: CASSAPGQGRIGQYF.

This clonotype was observed at least ten times. V usage is TRBV20-1 and J usage is TRBJ2-7; 9 positions agree with TRBD1. The CDR3 runs 15 residues. Germline-derived CDR1 and CDR2 are DFQATT and SNEGSKA (reference sequence). V lost 1 base, J lost 3 bases, and 7 bases stayed unmatched. CDR3 nucleotide sequence: TGCAGTGCTAGAGTTCCGGACAGGGGCAGCTACGAGCAGTACTTC. Protein: CSARVPDRGSYEQYF.

This chain connects TRBV20-1 to TRBJ1-1, with D tentatively TRBD1 (6 bases). The CDR3 runs 13 residues. The V and J ends lost 4 bases and 3 bases respectively, with 12 bases between them. The germline gives CDR1 DFQATT, CDR2 SNEGSKA (reference sequence). In DNA form, the CDR3 reads TGCAGTGCTATTAGACAGGAATACACTGAAGCTTTCTTT. Protein: CSAIRQEYTEAFF.

There are many counts of this clonotype. The chain employs TRBV6-5 and TRBJ2-5; TRBD2 matches at 9 bases. This CDR3 contains 16 residues. V dropped 2 bases and J dropped 2; count of bases not matched to a gene: 6. Germline CDR1 reads MNHEY; CDR2 reads SVGAGI. The CDR3 reads CASSYGSGGRQETQYF. The CDR3 DNA reads TGTGCCAGCAGTTACGGTAGCGGGGGCCGTCAAGAGACCCAGTACTTC.

This chain connects TRBV12-3 or TRBV12-4 to TRBJ2-2, with D hard to call. This CDR3 has 15 amino acids. V dropped 3 bases and J dropped 5 bases, with 13 bases sitting between them. The DNA for the CDR3 is TGTGCCAGCAGTTTTCAAGGGCTTAGGACCGGGGAGCTGTTTTTT. This gives the protein CASSFQGLRTGELFF.

The chain uses TRBV12-3 or TRBV12-4 and TRBJ2-3; D is perhaps TRBD2 (7 bases). Trimming removed 1 base from V and 9 bases from J, with 23 bases in between. This CDR3 has 17 amino acids. This chain's CDR3 is CASSLDAWREMTGTQYF. The CDR3 nucleotides are TGTGCCAGCAGTTTAGACGCTTGGCGGGAGATGACAGGCACGCAGTATTTT.

The chain employs TRBV21-1 and TRBJ1-6; the table calls TRBD1, which could not be checked here. TRBV21-1 is termed a pseudogene. CDR3 size: 21 residues. This CDR3 is CASSKEGGGHDTSSYNSPLHF. The CDR3 coding sequence is TGTGCCAGCAGCAAAGAAGGGGGGGGTCACGACACAAGCTCCTATAATTCACCCCTCCACTTT.

This clonotype was seen a few times. This may be a read error, as it is one base from a much larger clone. CDR3 DNA sequence: TGTGCCAGCTCACCAGTTCTCGGGACAGGGGAATACAAGCAGTACTTC. This sequence encodes CASSPVLGTGEYKQYF. This chain uses TRBV18 with TRBJ2-5; 10 nucleotides line up with TRBD1. After removal of 2 bases from V and 11 bases from J, the junction contained 14 bases not matched to a gene. The CDR3 is 16 amino acids. Germline-derived CDR1 and CDR2 are KGHSH and LQKENI.

The gene calls are TRBV11-2 and TRBJ2-1; D gene uncertain. Per the germline V gene, CDR1 is SGHAT and CDR2 is FQNNGV. This CDR3 is built from 13 residues. Trimming pared 8 bases from V and 2 bases from J, leaving 10 bases between. The CDR3 nucleotides read TGTGCCAGCGGAAGCCGAACCTACAATGAGCAGTTCTTC. Translated: CASGSRTYNEQFF.

This clonotype was counted a few times. The rearrangement joins TRBV7-9 to TRBJ1-1; no definite D call. The CDR3 loop spans 15 amino acids. Trimming left V 3 bases short and J 0 bases short, with 11 bases between. Germline V gene sequence: CDR1 SEHNR, CDR2 FQNEAQ (reference sequence). In DNA form, the CDR3 reads TGTGCCAGCAGCTTCAGTACGGACCTGAACACTGAAGCTTTCTTT. Protein sequence: CASSFSTDLNTEAFF.

This clonotype was seen many times. This chain uses TRBV20-1 with TRBJ2-6; possibly TRBD1 for D (5 bases). This CDR3 has 15 amino acids. Trimming removed 1 base at V and 4 bases at J, with 11 bases between. CDR1 DFQATT and CDR2 SNEGSKA come from the germline V gene (reference sequence). CDR3 protein: CSARVLGPGANVLTF. DNA for the CDR3: TGCAGTGCTAGAGTCCTGGGGCCGGGGGCCAACGTCCTGACTTTC.

The chain has TRBV27 and TRBJ2-7; TRBD2 is a possible D gene (6 bases). The V gene's germline CDR1 is MNHEY and CDR2 SMNVEV (reference sequence). The V and J ends lost 4 bases and 3 bases respectively, with 16 bases between them. The CDR3 contains 15 residues. CDR3 amino acids: CASSSLATGDYEQYF. CDR3 sequence (DNA): TGTGCCAGCAGTTCCCTGGCAACGGGGGACTACGAGCAGTACTTC.

Notes on this clonotype: The junction differs from germline at one of its ends, possibly a read error. The chain combines TRBV12-3 or TRBV12-4 with TRBJ1-6; D gene uncertain. This CDR3 region has 14 residues. The CDR3 is CASSFSGYNSPPHF. CDR3 nucleotide sequence: TGTGCCAGCAGTTTTTCAGGATATAATTCACCCCCCCACTTT.

The rearrangement joins TRBV5-1 to TRBJ1-1, with TRBD1 matching 9 bases. CDR3 length: 13 residues. The V segment lost 6 bases and the J segment 3 bases; nucleotides outside the gene matches: 3. Germline-derived CDR1 and CDR2 are SGHRS and YFSETQ. The CDR3 DNA follows: TGCGCCAGCAAGAGGACAGGGGACACTGAAGCTTTCTTT. This codes for CASKRTGDTEAFF.

At least ten counts were recorded for this clonotype. V usage is TRBV5-1 and J usage is TRBJ2-1; 9 positions match TRBD1. The junction had 4 bases not matched to a gene; V was cut back by 3 bases and J by 6 bases. This CDR3 is built from 14 residues. The germline V gene has CDR1 SGHRS and CDR2 YFSETQ. The CDR3 DNA sequence: TGCGCCAGCAGCTCACAGGGGGCGTTCAATGAGCAGTTCTTC. Its protein is CASSSQGAFNEQFF.

Ten or more counts support this clonotype. V and J are TRBV27 and TRBJ2-1; 7 bases agree with TRBD2. V lost 5 bases to trimming and J lost 2 bases; unmatched junction nucleotides: 9. Germline values: CDR1 MNHEY, CDR2 SMNVEV (reference sequence). This CDR3 spans 16 amino acids. In DNA form, the CDR3 reads TGTGCCAGCAGTCGTGAGCCGGGGAGGGCCTACAATGAGCAGTTCTTC. Its protein is CASSREPGRAYNEQFF.